The 11 T cell receptor beta chains presented below share a single source sample, sequenced in a study of T cells after yellow fever vaccination. A single record per CDR3 protein comes from TCRdb applying MiXCR to the 5' RACE reads. Of fewer than 350,000 distinct CDR3 sequences listed, 7.5% to 9% are singletons. Source: PBMCs, taken on the day of the first yellow fever vaccination. These receptors all stem from a man aged 18 to 35 who received the YFV17D yellow fever vaccine.

This clonotype was observed a few times. V usage is TRBV10-3 and J usage is TRBJ1-2; D may be TRBD1 (6 bases). Trimming stripped 10 bases from V and 4 bases from J, with 10 bases between. Looked up from germline, CDR1 is ENHRY and CDR2 is SYGVKD. This CDR3 region has 11 residues. The CDR3, as DNA: TGTGCCACACAGGGAGGCTATGGCTACACCTTC. Protein product: CATQGGYGYTF.

The chain joins TRBV20-1 to TRBJ2-5, with D possibly TRBD2 on 7 matching bases. V lost 6 bases and J 4 bases, leaving 18 bases between the germline ends. CDR3 length: 14 amino acids. Germline V gene data show CDR1 as DFQATT and CDR2 as SNEGSKA (reference sequence). This CDR3 is CSAPNRRGGETQYF. The CDR3 DNA reads TGCAGTGCCCCAAACAGGAGGGGGGGAGAGACCCAGTACTTC.

The CDR3 spells CASSAGQDGGGGYTF. The CDR3 DNA reads TGTGCCAGCAGTGCCGGACAGGATGGCGGTGGGGGCTACACCTTC. V is TRBV12-3 or TRBV12-4 and J is TRBJ1-2, with 7 bases aligning to TRBD1. This CDR3 has 15 residues. V lost 5 bases to trimming and J lost 8 bases; unmatched junction nucleotides: 14.

This clonotype was counted a few times. This chain connects TRBV6-2 or TRBV6-3 to TRBJ1-2; D is uncertain. The germline gives CDR1 MNHEY, CDR2 SVGEGT. This CDR3 has 12 amino acids. Trimming shortened V by 0 bases and J by 9 bases, and 8 bases separated the two germline ends. The CDR3 loop reads CASSYSGSSYTF. The CDR3 region has the DNA TGTGCCAGCAGTTACTCCGGAAGCAGCTACACCTTC.

This clonotype was observed a handful of times. V gene TRBV3-1 combines with J gene TRBJ2-5; TRBD2 matches at 10 bases. The CDR3 consists of 17 residues. With 1 base clipped from V and 1 base from J, the junction kept 6 bases outside the gene matches. Germline CDR1 is LGHDT and CDR2 is YNNKEL (reference sequence). CDR3 amino acids: CASSQGDRLAGQETQYF. The CDR3 bases are TGTGCCAGCAGCCAAGGCGATCGACTAGCGGGCCAAGAGACCCAGTACTTC.

This chain joins TRBV20-1 and TRBJ1-4, with TRBD1 as a possible D gene (5 bases). The CDR3 sequence is 17 residues long. CDR1 and CDR2 (germline): DFQATT, SNEGSKA (reference sequence). Trimming shortened V by 0 bases and J by 13 bases, and 27 bases separated the two germline ends. CDR3 region: CSARDQLETDPSRRLFF. CDR3 bases: TGCAGTGCTAGAGATCAACTAGAGACAGACCCTTCTAGGCGACTGTTTTTT.

This clonotype was detected only a few times. The gene calls are TRBV12-3 or TRBV12-4 and TRBJ1-1; D ambiguous. This CDR3 has 14 residues. Trimming left V 2 bases short and J 0 bases short, with 7 bases between. The CDR3 sequence: CASSLLGLNTEAFF. The DNA of the CDR3 is TGTGCCAGCAGTTTACTGGGGTTGAACACTGAAGCTTTCTTT.

V usage is TRBV7-9 and J usage is TRBJ2-7; 8 bases line up with TRBD2. Germline V gene sequence: CDR1 SEHNR, CDR2 FQNEAQ (reference sequence). V gave up 5 bases and J gave up 1 base; unmatched junction bases: 7. The length of the CDR3 is 15 residues. Written as DNA, the CDR3 is TGTGCCAGCAGCCTCAGTAGCGGGGTATCCTACGAGCAGTACTTC. Translating gives CASSLSSGVSYEQYF. The complete variable domain, with remaining parts taken from reference TRBV7-9 and TRBJ2-7, reads DTGVSQNPRHKITKRGQNVTFRCDPISEHNRLYWYRQTLGQGPEFLTYFQNEAQLEKSRLLSDRFSAERPKGSFSTLEIQRTEQGDSAMYLCASSLSSGVSYEQYFGPGTRLTVT.

This clonotype was found a few times. The chain is built from TRBV4-2 and TRBJ2-3; D gene ambiguous. V was clipped by 0 bases and J by 0 bases, with 7 bases between them. Germline V gene lookup returns CDR1 LGHNA and CDR2 YNFKEQ. The CDR3 is 15 amino acids. The CDR3 spells CASSQELVSTDTQYF. CDR3 nucleotide sequence: TGTGCCAGCAGCCAAGAACTTGTAAGCACAGATACGCAGTATTTT.

Turning to this clonotype: One junction end does not reproduce the germline sequence, and a read error may be involved. The V and J genes are TRBV7-7 and TRBJ2-5; TRBD1 might be the D (6 bases). The CDR3 is 15 amino acids. Germline-derived CDR1 and CDR2 are SSHAT and FNYEAQ (reference sequence). CDR3 in amino acids: CASSLAPGVGETQYF. CDR3 nucleotides: TGTGCTAGCAGCTTAGCGCCAGGGGTCGGTGAGACCCAGTACTTC.

This clonotype was seen more than once but under ten times. The J gene is TRBJ1-1, the V gene TRBV6-5; D gene unclear. The V gene's germline CDR1 is MNHEY and CDR2 SVGAGI. Trimming removed 0 bases from V and 4 bases from J, with 12 bases in between. The CDR3 is made up of 15 amino acids. The CDR3 region has the DNA TGTGCCAGCAGTTACTCTGACGGGCGGAGCACTGAAGCTTTCTTT. Its translation is CASSYSDGRSTEAFF.